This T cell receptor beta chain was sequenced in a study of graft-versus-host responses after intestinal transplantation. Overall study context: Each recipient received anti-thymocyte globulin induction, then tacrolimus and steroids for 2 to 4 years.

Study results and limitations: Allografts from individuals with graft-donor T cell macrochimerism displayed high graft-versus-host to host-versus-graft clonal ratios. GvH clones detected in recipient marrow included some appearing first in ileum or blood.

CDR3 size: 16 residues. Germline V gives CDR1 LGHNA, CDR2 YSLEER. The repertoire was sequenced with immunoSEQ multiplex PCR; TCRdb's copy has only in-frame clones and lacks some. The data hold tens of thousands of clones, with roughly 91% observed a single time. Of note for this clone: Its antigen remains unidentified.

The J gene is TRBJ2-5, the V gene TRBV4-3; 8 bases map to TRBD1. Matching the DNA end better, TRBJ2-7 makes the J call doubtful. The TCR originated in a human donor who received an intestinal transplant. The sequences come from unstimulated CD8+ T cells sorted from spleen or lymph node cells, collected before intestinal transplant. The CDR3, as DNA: TGCGCCAGCAGCCAAGTTGGCACAGGGGGATCCTACGAGCAGTACTTC. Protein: CASSQVGTGGSYEQYF.